This T cell receptor (beta chain) originates from a study of cytomegalovirus exposure and HLA in healthy donors. General study points: Earlier analysis yielded a pattern in which most TCR beta V segments were productive about 87% or about 30% of the time. Analyses of presence and absence presupposed an approximately uniform sequencing depth across donors. Apparent HLA restriction characterized most CMV-associated TCR beta chains in a later analysis. With later analysis, a missense DCLRE1C variant became linked to TCR beta V- and J-gene trimming.

For this clone: Its antigen is not known.

CDR3 length: 15 residues. Germline CDR1 is SGHTA and CDR2 is FQGTGA. The J segment lost 4 bases and the V segment lost 2 bases, leaving 4 bases of the junction unmatched. The PCR made use of 60 Vbeta and 13 Jbeta primers. Assay: immunoSEQ multiplex PCR; the TCRdb copy retains only in-frame clones and omits some. The table lists around 75,000 clones. The chain is built from TRBV7-3 and TRBJ2-1; 8 bases are a match to TRBD1. This receptor was taken from a boy aged 5-17 years in good health and CMV-seronegative. Sequencing was carried out using PBMCs. CDR3 in amino acids: CASSLGQGLYNEQFF. In DNA form, the CDR3 reads TGTGCCAGCAGCTTAGGACAGGGACTTTACAATGAGCAGTTCTTC.